Sequencing of this T cell receptor beta chain was carried out in a study of blood T cell repertoires in COVID-19. Looking at the study overall: The United States, Italy and Spain supplied acute and convalescent COVID-19 samples. From T cells, B-cell-depleted T cells, or PBMCs came the material, which was cDNA or gDNA.

This CDR3 has 16 residues. Looked up from germline, CDR1 is MNHEY and CDR2 is SMNVEV (reference sequence). V lost 3 bases to trimming and J lost 0 bases, with 12 bases between them. In the authors' methods: Amplification of reference gene primers was used by the study to estimate nucleated cell counts. Some clones are missing from TCRdb's copy, which holds only in-frame ones; the method was immunoSEQ multiplex PCR. Clone size and V and J calls were adopted from that table, with D and trimming inferred from the DNA. This sample has tens of thousands of clones, with approximately 75% found just once. This receptor was taken from a woman in her forties or fifties with acute or convalescent COVID-19. This chain links TRBV27 with TRBJ2-1; the D gene is possibly TRBD2 (5 bases). The source material was peripheral blood. The CDR3 is CASSLNGISSYNEQFF. The CDR3 region has the DNA TGTGCCAGCAGTTTGAACGGGATCAGCTCCTACAATGAGCAGTTCTTC.